This T cell receptor beta chain was found in a study of T-cell memory formation after mild COVID-19 (dated by TCRdb to the early 2020s). For the study in its entirety: Most TCR sequence clusters were specific to one of the two donors. In a couple of donors, T-cell clones that expanded and contracted after mild COVID-19 were followed by sequencing TCRalpha and TCRbeta repertoires longitudinally. Two young, previously healthy adult volunteers, one female and one male, were included in the cohort. Findings and caveats that apply to the study as a whole: Contracting CD4+ clones appeared mostly in the CM and EM memory subsets, whereas CD8+ clones were enriched in EMRA. SARS-CoV-2 specificity of the second-wave clones peaking on day 37 was not confirmed. Clones that contracted from day 15 to 85 showed balanced CD4/CD8 phenotypes, whereas a second wave of clones that expanded from day 15 to 37 leaned towards CD4+. The study covered only two mild cases, and larger cohorts including severe cases with pre-infection samples were considered necessary. The detection of some responding clones in pre-infection memory suggests that pre-existing cross-reactive memory T cells joined the SARS-CoV-2 response.

Via the germline V gene, CDR1 is KGHDR and CDR2 SFDVKD. From the cysteine up to the phenylalanine, the CDR3 has a length of 14 residues. Of the read, only the CDR3 DNA is kept; its 42 bases are in frame from base 1. Trimming removed 0 bases from V and 1 base from J, leaving 4 bases between the germline ends. To note about this clonotype: The target of this receptor is not known. It has no much larger one-base neighbor in the sample; base qualities were not kept.

Ficoll-Paque density gradient centrifugation was used to isolate PBMCs. The sequencer was an Illumina NovaSeq 6000. cDNA libraries for TCRalpha and TCRbeta were prepared by 5'RACE using constant-segment primers, with sample barcodes and unique molecular identifiers added. RNA was extracted from every sample with Trizol reagent. The libraries were amplified in two PCR steps, and the second step added a second sample barcode and Illumina TruSeq adapters. Libraries were sequenced on an Illumina NovaSeq with 2 x 150 bp paired-end reads. As for the original processing: Demultiplexing of reads and collapsing into UMI-guided consensus sequences were performed with migec v1.2.7. Using mixcr v2.1.11, the UMI consensuses were aligned to TRA and TRB V and J templates and assembled into clonotypes. A clonotype was counted as expanded or contracted only when both edgeR and NoisET called the clonotype significant, with the noise models trained on biological replicates. For edgeR calls, a false discovery rate-adjusted p below 0.01 and a log2 fold-change threshold of 1 were applied. As an exploratory analysis of dynamics, max-normalized trajectories of the 1000 most abundant clonotypes were examined by PCA with hierarchical clustering. Separately sequenced CD4+ and CD8+ repertoires were used to assign a CD4 or CD8 phenotype to each responding clone. TCRdb ran its own pipeline on the public reads, namely fastp trimming at Q25 and MiXCR clone calling, and kept in-frame beta chains. Entries are consolidated by CDR3 protein sequence, retaining the most common genes and DNA. The V and J calls were determined by TCRdb, not by the authors. This sample is represented by 70,000 to 100,000 distinct CDR3 sequences; about 15% of them were singletons. Roughly two fifths of the sample lies in the top ten.

Specimen: PBMCs or a T cell subset sorted from them (not recorded which). The chain is made from TRBV24-1 and TRBJ2-3; no D gene can be assigned with confidence. The sequence came from a man aged 18 to 30 who had mild COVID-19 (a few samples of this study predate the infection). The sample titles of this study are shuffled in the database, so cell type and time point are left out; the donor was told from shared clones. The nucleotide sequence is given as TGTGCCACCAGTGATTTGTTCGGCACAGATACGCAGTATTTT. Protein translation: CATSDLFGTDTQYF.